Listed here are 4 T cell receptor beta chains from one sample, sequenced in a study of cytomegalovirus exposure and HLA in healthy donors. The study ran its PCR with 60 Vbeta and 13 Jbeta primers. The table came from immunoSEQ multiplex PCR; TCRdb's copy has only in-frame clones and leaves some out. Counted here are about 70,000 clones, 74% occurring once; the ten biggest clones make up over 9.5%. The sample consisted of PBMCs. These receptors were taken from a human donor in good health.

V gene TRBV19 combines with J gene TRBJ2-2; D gene unclear. Germline V gene data show CDR1 as LNHDA and CDR2 as SQIVND (reference sequence). This CDR3 contains 13 residues. The V gene lost 9 bases and the J gene lost 1 base, with 9 bases spanning the gap. The CDR3 here is CASNFGNTGELFF. The CDR3 DNA is TGTGCCAGCAACTTTGGGAACACCGGGGAGCTGTTTTTT. The complete variable domain, with remaining parts taken from reference TRBV19 and TRBJ2-2, reads DGGITQSPKYLFRKEGQNVTLSCEQNLNHDAMYWYRQDPGQGLRLIYYSQIVNDFQKGDIAEGYSVSREKKESFPLTVTSAQKNPTAFYLCASNFGNTGELFFGEGSRLTVL.

This clone was recorded a few times. V usage is TRBV6-5 and J usage is TRBJ1-5; D possibly corresponds to TRBD1 (6 bases). The V gene lost 8 bases and the J gene lost 11 bases, with 19 bases spanning the gap. The CDR3 loop spans 13 amino acids. Germline assignment: CDR1 MNHEY and CDR2 SVGAGI. The CDR3: CASSELTQGSQHF. The CDR3 bases are TGTGCCAGCTCAGAGCTTACACAGGGCTCCCAGCATTTT.

The V and J genes are TRBV25-1 and TRBJ2-1; 13 bases align to TRBD2. The germline V gene has CDR1 MGHDK and CDR2 SYGVNS. The CDR3 extends over 15 amino acids. Trimming at V came to 3 bases and at J to 8 bases, leaving 4 bases not matched to a gene. CDR3 in DNA: TGTGCCAGCAGTGACCGGACTAGCGGGAGTGATGAGCAGTTCTTC. As protein: CASSDRTSGSDEQFF.

J is TRBJ2-5 and V is TRBV13, with TRBD2 identical over 7 bases. Germline V gene lookup returns CDR1 PRHDT and CDR2 FYEKMQ (reference sequence). With V trimmed by 2 bases and J by 5 bases, 11 bases remained unmatched. This CDR3 contains 16 residues. CDR3 loop: CASSLPEGGRRETQYF. The CDR3 nucleotides are TGTGCCAGCAGCTTACCCGAGGGAGGGAGGAGGGAGACCCAGTACTTC.